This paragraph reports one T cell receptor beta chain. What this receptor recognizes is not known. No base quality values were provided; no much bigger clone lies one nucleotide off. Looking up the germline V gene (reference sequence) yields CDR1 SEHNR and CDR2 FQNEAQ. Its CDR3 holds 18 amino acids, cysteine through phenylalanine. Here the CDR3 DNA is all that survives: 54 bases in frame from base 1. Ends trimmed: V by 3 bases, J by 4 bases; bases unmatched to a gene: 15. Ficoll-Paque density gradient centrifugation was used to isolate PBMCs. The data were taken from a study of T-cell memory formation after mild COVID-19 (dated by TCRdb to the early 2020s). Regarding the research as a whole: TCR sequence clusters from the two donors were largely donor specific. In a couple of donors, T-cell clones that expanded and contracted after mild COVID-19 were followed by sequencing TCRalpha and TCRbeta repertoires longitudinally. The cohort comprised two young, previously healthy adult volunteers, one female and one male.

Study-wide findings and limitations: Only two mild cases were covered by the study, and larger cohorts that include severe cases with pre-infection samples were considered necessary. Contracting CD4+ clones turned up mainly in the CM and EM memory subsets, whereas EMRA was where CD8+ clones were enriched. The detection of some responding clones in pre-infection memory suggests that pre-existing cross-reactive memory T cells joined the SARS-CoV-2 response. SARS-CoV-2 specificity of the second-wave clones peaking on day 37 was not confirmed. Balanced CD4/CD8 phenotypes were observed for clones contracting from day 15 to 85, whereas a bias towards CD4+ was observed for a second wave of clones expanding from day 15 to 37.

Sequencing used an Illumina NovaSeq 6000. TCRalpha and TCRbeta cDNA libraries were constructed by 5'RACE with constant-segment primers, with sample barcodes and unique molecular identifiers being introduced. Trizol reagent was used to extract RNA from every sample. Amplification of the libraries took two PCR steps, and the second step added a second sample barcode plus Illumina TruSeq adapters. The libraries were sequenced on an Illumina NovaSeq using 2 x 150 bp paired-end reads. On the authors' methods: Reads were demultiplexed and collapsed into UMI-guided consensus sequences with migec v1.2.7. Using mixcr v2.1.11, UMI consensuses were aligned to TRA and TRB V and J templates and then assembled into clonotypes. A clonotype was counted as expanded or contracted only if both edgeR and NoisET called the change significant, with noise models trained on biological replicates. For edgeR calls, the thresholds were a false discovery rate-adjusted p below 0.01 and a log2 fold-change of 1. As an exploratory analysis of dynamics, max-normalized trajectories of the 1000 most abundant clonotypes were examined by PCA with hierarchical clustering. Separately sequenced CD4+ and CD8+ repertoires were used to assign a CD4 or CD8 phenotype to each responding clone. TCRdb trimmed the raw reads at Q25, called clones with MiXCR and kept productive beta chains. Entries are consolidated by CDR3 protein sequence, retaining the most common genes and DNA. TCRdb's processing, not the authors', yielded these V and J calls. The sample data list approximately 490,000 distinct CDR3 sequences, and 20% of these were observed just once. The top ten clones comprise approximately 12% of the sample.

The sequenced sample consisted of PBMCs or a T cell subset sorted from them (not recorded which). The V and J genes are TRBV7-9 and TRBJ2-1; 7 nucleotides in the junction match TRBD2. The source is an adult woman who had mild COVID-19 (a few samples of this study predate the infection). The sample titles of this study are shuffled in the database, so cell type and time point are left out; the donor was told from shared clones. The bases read TGTGCCAGCAGCTTTAGGAGCGTAGAGCGGGGACGTTACAATGAGCAGTTCTTC. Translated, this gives CASSFRSVERGRYNEQFF.